The 13 T cell receptor beta chains below all came from one sample that was sequenced in a study of blood T cells in healthy people across ages (dated by TCRdb to the mid-2010s). The library was generated by 5' RACE. A second PCR of 7 to 11 cycles was performed with a sample-barcoded 5' primer and a J-beta primer mix. The public reads were run again by TCRdb, first through fastp at Q25 and then through MiXCR, and only productive beta chains were kept. For every CDR3 protein sequence, its rows merge into one entry that carries the most common genes and DNA. This sample lists 1.5 million to 2 million distinct CDR3 sequences; about 39% were detected once. The ten largest clones add up to 20% to 25% of the sample. The source material was blood. The receptors derive from a human donor in good health.

In its sample, this clonotype was seen a few times. Sequence at one end of the junction differs from germline and may be a read error. The rearrangement joins TRBV7-7 to TRBJ2-5; weak D call: TRBD2 (5 bases). Germline CDR1 SSHAT, CDR2 FNYEAQ (reference sequence). CDR3 length: 13 amino acids. The CDR3 coding sequence is TGTGCTAGCAGCTCACTAGTGGAAGAGACCCAGTACTTC. Translated: CASSSLVEETQYF.

This rearrangement joins TRBV20-1 to TRBJ2-5, with D possibly being TRBD1 (6 bases). The last part of the DNA fits TRBJ2-7 better; the J call may be wrong. CDR3 length: 13 residues. Per germline, CDR1 DFQATT and CDR2 SNEGSKA (reference sequence). The CDR3 protein is CIVGGSVVDEQYF. The CDR3 region has the DNA TGCATAGTAGGGGGTTCAGTTGTGGACGAGCAGTACTTC.

V is TRBV28 and J is TRBJ2-5; 8 bases are shared with TRBD2. Germline values: CDR1 MDHEN, CDR2 SYDVKM. J gave up 4 bases and V 3 bases, and 7 bases lay outside the gene matches. The CDR3 covers 15 residues. The DNA of the CDR3 is TGTGCCAGCAGTTTCGGACTAGCCCAGGGAGAGACCCAGTACTTC. It translates to CASSFGLAQGETQYF.

This clonotype was seen a handful of times. The chain recombines TRBV4-3 with TRBJ1-2, with 10 positions matching TRBD1. Germline-derived CDR1 and CDR2 are LGHNA and YSLEER. This CDR3 region has 17 residues. V gave up 2 bases and J gave up 4 bases; unmatched junction bases: 10. The CDR3 coding sequence is TGCGCCAGCAGCCAACCCGGACAGGGGGAGTACCTCTATGGCTACACCTTC. Amino acids: CASSQPGQGEYLYGYTF.

This chain connects TRBV7-9 to TRBJ1-2; D uncertain. CDR1 is SEHNR, CDR2 FQNEAQ, per germline (reference sequence). There are 15 residues in the CDR3. Trimming cost V 2 bases and J 4 bases, with 14 bases left between them. The CDR3 reads CASSLTLSEGYGYTF. DNA for the CDR3: TGTGCCAGCAGCTTAACTCTTTCGGAGGGCTATGGCTACACCTTC. Complete variable domain (other parts from reference TRBV7-9 and TRBJ1-2): DTGVSQNPRHKITKRGQNVTFRCDPISEHNRLYWYRQTLGQGPEFLTYFQNEAQLEKSRLLSDRFSAERPKGSFSTLEIQRTEQGDSAMYLCASSLTLSEGYGYTFGSGTRLTVV.

The chain employs TRBV19 and TRBJ2-1; 7 bases line up with TRBD1. After removal of 9 bases from V and 4 bases from J, the junction contained 6 bases not matched to a gene. CDR3 size: 13 residues. Germline-derived CDR1 and CDR2 are LNHDA and SQIVND (reference sequence). The CDR3 loop is CASQRGQYNEQFF. Here the CDR3 DNA reads TGTGCCAGCCAAAGGGGACAGTACAATGAGCAGTTCTTC.

This chain links TRBV11-1 with TRBJ2-3, with D maybe TRBD1 (6 bases). Germline V gene sequence: CDR1 SGHAT, CDR2 FQDESV (reference sequence). Trimming stripped 2 bases from V and 2 bases from J, with 14 bases between. The length of the CDR3 is 16 residues. The CDR3 sequence: CASSLLQGTLTDTQYF. CDR3 coding DNA: TGTGCCAGCAGCTTATTACAGGGCACTCTCACAGATACGCAGTATTTT.

V usage is TRBV6-2 or TRBV6-3 and J usage is TRBJ2-3; D gene unclear. The V end was cut by 2 bases, the J end by 6 bases, with 21 bases between. The length of the CDR3 is 17 residues. CDR1 is MNHEY and CDR2 is SVGEGT in the germline V gene. The DNA of the CDR3 is TGTGCCAGCAGTTACCTCCGGGTCGCTTATGTTGGGGATACGCAGTATTTT. Residues: CASSYLRVAYVGDTQYF.

J is TRBJ2-3 and V is TRBV15, with 9 bases identical to TRBD2. V lost 0 bases to trimming and J lost 4 bases; unmatched junction nucleotides: 5. This CDR3 is 16 amino acids long. In germline, CDR1 is LNHNV, CDR2 YYDKDF (reference sequence). The CDR3 spells CATSREGGGASDTQYF. The DNA for the CDR3 is TGTGCCACCAGCAGAGAAGGCGGGGGGGCGTCAGATACGCAGTATTTT.

The chain carries TRBV20-1 and TRBJ2-5; 12 nucleotides align to TRBD2. The CDR3 consists of 16 residues. Losses at the gene ends were 4 bases for V and 5 bases for J; bases not matched to a gene: 11. The germline V gene has CDR1 DFQATT and CDR2 SNEGSKA (reference sequence). CDR3 nucleotide sequence: TGCAGTGCTAAATCTCTAGCGGGGGGGCTGAAGGAGACCCAGTACTTC. This translates into CSAKSLAGGLKETQYF.

In this sample, this clonotype turned up a few times. This chain connects TRBV12-3 or TRBV12-4 to TRBJ1-2, with no clear D. CDR3 length: 13 amino acids. Trimming took 6 bases from V and 3 from J, leaving 11 bases between them. The CDR3 bases are TGTGCCAGCAGCCCGGACGGGTACTATGGCTACACCTTC. Translating gives CASSPDGYYGYTF.

The sample holds a few counts of this clonotype. The V gene is TRBV5-1, the J gene TRBJ1-2, with D hard to call. Germline V gene data show CDR1 as SGHRS and CDR2 as YFSETQ. The CDR3 has 13 amino acids. Deletions cut 0 bases from V and 4 bases from J, with 7 bases between. DNA of the CDR3: TGCGCCAGCAGCTTGGACTATACCTATGGCTACACCTTC. This sequence encodes CASSLDYTYGYTF.

The rearrangement uses TRBV6-7 and TRBJ1-6; the D is unclear. TRBV6-7 is placed among ORFs of uncertain function. Trimming took 6 bases from V and 7 from J, leaving 19 bases between them. This CDR3 contains 16 residues. CDR3 DNA: TGTGCCAGCAGCCCCCGGAGTATCGAACCGAATTCACCCCTCCACTTT. Protein: CASSPRSIEPNSPLHF.